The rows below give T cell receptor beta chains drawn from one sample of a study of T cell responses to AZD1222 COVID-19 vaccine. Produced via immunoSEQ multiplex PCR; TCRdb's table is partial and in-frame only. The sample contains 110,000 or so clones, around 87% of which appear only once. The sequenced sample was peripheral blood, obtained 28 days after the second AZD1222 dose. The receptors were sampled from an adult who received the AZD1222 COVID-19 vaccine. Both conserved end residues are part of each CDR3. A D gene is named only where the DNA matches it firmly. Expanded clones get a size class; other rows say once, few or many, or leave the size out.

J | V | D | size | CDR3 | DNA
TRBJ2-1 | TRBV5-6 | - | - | CASSAFSGTEQFF | TGTGCCAGCAGCGCTTTCTCCGGGACAGAGCAGTTCTTC
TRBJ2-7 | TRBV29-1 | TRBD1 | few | CSVRGQGAGEQYF | TGCAGCGTCAGGGGACAGGGGGCGGGAGAGCAGTACTTC
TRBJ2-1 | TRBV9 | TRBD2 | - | CASSETRLAGVIDEQFF | TGTGCCAGCAGCGAAACCCGACTAGCGGGAGTGATCGATGAGCAGTTCTTC
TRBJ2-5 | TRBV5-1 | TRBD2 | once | CASSPLFGQAGGHGETQYF | TGCGCCAGCAGCCCGCTTTTCGGCCAAGCGGGGGGGCACGGGGAGACCCAGTACTTC
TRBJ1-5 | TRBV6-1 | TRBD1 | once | CASSVRTGVGNQPQHF | TGTGCCAGCAGTGTGCGGACAGGGGTTGGCAATCAGCCCCAGCATTTT
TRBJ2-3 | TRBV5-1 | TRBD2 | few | CASMTGTSGTRGYF | TGCGCCAGCATGACCGGGACTAGCGGGACGAGGGGGTATTTT
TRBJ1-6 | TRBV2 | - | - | CATYNPLGSYNSPLHF | TGTGCCACCTACAACCCCCTGGGCTCCTATAATTCACCCCTCCACTTT
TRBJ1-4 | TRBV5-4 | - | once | CASSRDGTPNEKLFF | TGTGCCAGCAGCCGGGACGGCACTCCTAATGAAAAACTGTTTTTT
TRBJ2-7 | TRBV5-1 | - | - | CASSLFPDYEQYF | TGCGCCAGCAGCTTGTTCCCTGACTACGAGCAGTACTTC
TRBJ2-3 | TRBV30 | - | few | CAWKLYRRSTDTQYF | TGTGCCTGGAAATTATACAGGCGGAGCACAGATACGCAGTATTTT
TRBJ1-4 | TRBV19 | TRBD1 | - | CASTPHPGTVNEKLFF | TGTGCCAGTACCCCTCATCCCGGGACAGTTAATGAAAAACTGTTTTTT
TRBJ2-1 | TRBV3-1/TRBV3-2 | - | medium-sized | CASSQGARKNEQFF | TGTGCCAGCAGCCAAGGGGCCAGGAAAAATGAGCAGTTCTTC
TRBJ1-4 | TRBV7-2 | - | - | CASSLAMEGRREKLFF | TGTGCCAGCAGCTTAGCGATGGAGGGCCGCAGGGAAAAACTGTTTTTT
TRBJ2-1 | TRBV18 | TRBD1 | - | CASSSGTGTYNEQFF | TGTGCCAGCTCATCCGGGACAGGGACATACAATGAGCAGTTCTTC
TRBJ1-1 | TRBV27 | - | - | CASYRLGGDTEAFF | TGTGCCAGTTACCGCCTGGGGGGAGACACTGAAGCTTTCTTT
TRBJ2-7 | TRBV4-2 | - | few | CASSQDIRQSRGRSYEQYF | TGTGCCAGCAGCCAAGATATAAGGCAGTCAAGAGGGCGCTCCTACGAGCAGTACTTC
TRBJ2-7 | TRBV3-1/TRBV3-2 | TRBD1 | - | CASSQASGQHCYEQYF | TGTGCCAGCAGCCAAGCCTCGGGACAGCATTGCTACGAGCAGTACTTC
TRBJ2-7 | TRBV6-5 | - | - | CASSWGLANEQYF | TGTGCCAGCAGTTGGGGACTTGCAAACGAGCAGTACTTC
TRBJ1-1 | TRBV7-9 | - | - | CASRMRGDTEAFF | TGTGCCAGCAGAATGAGGGGTGACACTGAAGCTTTCTTT
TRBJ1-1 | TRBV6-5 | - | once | CASSYEGTEAFF | TGTGCCAGCAGTTACGAGGGGACTGAAGCTTTCTTT
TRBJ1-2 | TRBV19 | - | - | CASSNGIGGYTF | TGTGCCAGTAGTAACGGTATCGGTGGCTACACCTTC
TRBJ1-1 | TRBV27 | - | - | CASSLSSGARIGNTEAFF | TGTGCCAGCAGTTTATCGTCAGGGGCCCGTATTGGGAACACTGAAGCTTTCTTT
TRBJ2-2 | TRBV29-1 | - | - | CGHLAANTGELFF | TGCGGCCACCTAGCAGCCAACACCGGGGAGCTGTTTTTT
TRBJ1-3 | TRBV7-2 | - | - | CASSLGSSGNTIYF | TGTGCCAGCAGCTTAGGGAGCTCTGGAAACACCATATATTTT
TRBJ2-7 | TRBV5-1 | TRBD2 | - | CASSPGLAGPFFAYEQYF | TGCGCCAGCAGCCCGGGACTAGCGGGACCCTTTTTTGCCTACGAGCAGTACTTC
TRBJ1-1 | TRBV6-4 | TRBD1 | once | CASRQSGQGRTEAFF | TGTGCCAGCAGACAATCGGGACAGGGGCGGACTGAAGCTTTCTTT
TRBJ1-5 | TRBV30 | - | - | CAWSIRGWQGTVGSNQPQHF | TGTGCCTGGAGTATTCGAGGTTGGCAGGGTACTGTGGGTAGCAATCAGCCCCAGCATTTT
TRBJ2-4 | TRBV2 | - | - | CASSTTRGAKNIQYF | TGTGCCAGCAGTACCACACGGGGAGCCAAAAACATTCAGTACTTC
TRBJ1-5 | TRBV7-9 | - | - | CASSLDFGQRQHF | TGTGCCAGCAGCCTGGACTTCGGACAGCGCCAGCATTTT
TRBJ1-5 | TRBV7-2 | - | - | CASSRGPNQPQHF | TGTGCCAGCAGCCGCGGACCCAATCAGCCCCAGCATTTT